In this sample, the clone carrying this TCR beta chain turned up a few times. What it binds is unknown. These data originate in a study of PD-1 blockade in classical Hodgkin lymphoma. Study conclusions and caveats: Partial responders and progressors had significantly lower baseline TCR diversity.

TCRdb keeps only in-frame clones here, not all; method: immunoSEQ multiplex PCR. The sample lists 30,000 to 45,000 clones; about 91% were seen once. After autologous stem cell transplantation all patients relapsed, and prior brentuximab vedotin exposure differed between cohorts. The germline V and J ends were trimmed by 4 bases and 4 bases, with 13 bases remaining between them. Per the germline V gene, CDR1 is MDHEN and CDR2 is SYDVKM. The CDR3 is 14 residues long. Here the sequenced sample was peripheral blood mononuclear cells (PBMCs), taken before the second cycle of nivolumab. The rearrangement uses TRBV28 and TRBJ1-1, with a tentative D call TRBD1 (6 bases). This clonotype was sampled from a human donor with classical Hodgkin lymphoma. DNA of the CDR3: TGTGCCAGCAGTTGGACAGATTTTGGCACTGAAGCTTTCTTT. This sequence encodes CASSWTDFGTEAFF.